This is a list of T cell receptor beta chains from one sample in a study of T cell responses to AZD1222 COVID-19 vaccine. The method was immunoSEQ multiplex PCR; TCRdb's version includes in-frame clones alone and lacks a portion of them. Among fewer than 100,000 clones listed, about 88% were seen once. This specimen consisted of peripheral blood, obtained on day 0 of AZD1222 vaccination. The source of these receptors is an adult in good health. CDR3s leave out the opening cysteine and the closing phenylalanine or tryptophan. Each record gives: clone size, V gene, J gene, CDR3 protein. Not all rows give a size; the values are once, few, many and, for expanded clones, a class.

NA	TRBV25-1	TRBJ2-3	ASSASTGRRTDTQY
NA	TRBV12-3/TRBV12-4	TRBJ2-5	ASSSGQGGTQY
NA	TRBV7-2	TRBJ1-1	ASSPRWGGASEAF
once	TRBV6-5	TRBJ2-7	ASSPHRGAYEQY
NA	TRBV19	TRBJ1-5	ASSIAAPPGNQPQH
NA	TRBV7-9	TRBJ1-3	ASSLSSGNTIY
NA	TRBV2	TRBJ2-7	ASRRFGANEQY
NA	TRBV5-6	TRBJ2-7	ASSKGQGRYEQY
once	TRBV28	TRBJ2-7	ASRRQGSSYEQY
NA	TRBV20-1	TRBJ2-6	GVSGANVLT
once	TRBV7-2	TRBJ2-7	ASSVRGSYEQY
NA	TRBV6-2/TRBV6-3	TRBJ2-7	ASSNVASTYEQY
NA	TRBV5-1	TRBJ1-3	ASSQGGGSGNTIY
NA	TRBV6-1	TRBJ2-4	ASSGATGGGGIQY
NA	TRBV28	TRBJ2-1	ASSSAGTSGANEQF
NA	TRBV9	TRBJ1-6	ASSVTEGWNSPLH
once	TRBV23-1	TRBJ2-2	ASSHPGTANTGELF
NA	TRBV19	TRBJ2-3	ASSPILTSGRSDTQY
NA	TRBV5-1	TRBJ2-7	ASSFGTGNYEQY
once	TRBV6-6	TRBJ2-7	ASSYVRGGYEQY
NA	TRBV10-3	TRBJ2-3	AIRAREQADTQY
NA	TRBV6-2/TRBV6-3	TRBJ1-5	ASSYGGQTNQPQH
NA	TRBV19	TRBJ1-2	ASSIGTAPNYGYT
NA	TRBV6-5	TRBJ1-1	ASSWRKAGANTEAF
NA	TRBV18	TRBJ1-4	ASSRAKGDEKLF
once	TRBV7-2	TRBJ1-6	ASSPRTGYNSPLH
NA	TRBV28	TRBJ1-4	ASSFMSTSKKLF
NA	TRBV6-2/TRBV6-3	TRBJ1-5	ASSSPGQGPSKH
NA	TRBV7-2	TRBJ2-7	ASSIPGQSYEQY
NA	TRBV9	TRBJ2-4	ASSVTGGGGNIQY
NA	TRBV29-1	TRBJ1-1	SVTLGGMNTEAF
few	TRBV6-5	TRBJ1-4	ASSIGQSEKLF
NA	TRBV9	TRBJ1-5	ASSVSPFSNQPQH
NA	TRBV5-8	TRBJ1-5	ASSLLDPNQPQH
NA	TRBV28	TRBJ1-4	ASSLRSPVEKLF
NA	TRBV7-3	TRBJ2-7	ASSGTGDEQY
NA	TRBV18	TRBJ2-7	ASSPPIAGTSGLPLRYEQY
NA	TRBV6-2/TRBV6-3	TRBJ2-5	ASSYRFKPETQY
few	TRBV4-2	TRBJ1-3	ASSQGQGVSGNTIY
NA	TRBV9	TRBJ2-2	ASSVGTNPSNTGELF
NA	TRBV5-1	TRBJ1-5	ASSLQGEVNQPQH
NA	TRBV6-1	TRBJ1-2	ASSVSGYGANYGYT
NA	TRBV14	TRBJ2-7	ASSQSGRTYEQY
NA	TRBV2	TRBJ2-5	ASLRAGTSGQETQY
NA	TRBV5-1	TRBJ1-2	ASSLPGTYGYT
NA	TRBV7-2	TRBJ2-5	ASSMRETQY
NA	TRBV19	TRBJ1-4	ASSIGSAIRNEKLF
NA	TRBV11-2	TRBJ2-2	ASRLRDTHGELF
NA	TRBV11-2	TRBJ2-7	ASSSSSGSSYEQY
NA	TRBV7-2	TRBJ2-7	ASSVRGVAGGSYEQY
NA	TRBV7-3	TRBJ2-1	ASSLRGSSYNEQF
NA	TRBV7-2	TRBJ1-5	ASSFGDINQPQH
NA	TRBV18	TRBJ1-1	ASSPGTDGTEAF
once	TRBV27	TRBJ2-3	ASSRGDTQY
NA	TRBV19	TRBJ2-6	ASTPGTAYSGANVLT
NA	TRBV6-5	TRBJ1-2	ASSYGGGGYT
once	TRBV2	TRBJ1-6	ASSEGGGVILH
NA	TRBV4-3	TRBJ2-3	ASSQGEGSGRTDTQY
NA	TRBV7-2	TRBJ2-6	ASSFGANVLT
NA	TRBV7-2	TRBJ1-5	ASSLGAIGQPQH